This T cell receptor beta chain came from a study of cytomegalovirus exposure and HLA in healthy donors. Findings of the study overall: The authors assumed roughly uniform sequencing depth across donors for presence/absence analyses. Researchers left out some V segments, among them TRBV6-2 and TRBV6-3, as indistinguishable.

Primers for the PCR totalled 60 Vbeta and 13 Jbeta. Original processing notes: Later, an analysis found 65 million to 85 million unique TCR beta chains, and 9.5 million to 12 million of these were shared. Assay: immunoSEQ multiplex PCR; the TCRdb copy retains only in-frame clones and omits some. Clone size and V and J calls were adopted from that table, with D and trimming inferred from the DNA. The repertoire holds about 140,000 clones, with about 75% as singletons. V dropped 3 bases and J dropped 4; count of bases not matched to a gene: 0. In germline, CDR1 is MDHEN, CDR2 SYDVKM. The CDR3 has 12 residues. Turning to this clone: Its antigen is undetermined.

Sequenced sample: PBMCs. The V gene is TRBV28, the J gene TRBJ2-7, with 7 nucleotides matching TRBD1. This TCR came from a woman aged 30 to 39 in good health and CMV-seronegative. The CDR3 DNA follows: TGTGCCAGCAGTTTGACAGGGTACGAGCAGTACTTC. Translated, it gives CASSLTGYEQYF.